The next 20 T cell receptor beta chains were all read from a single sample in a study of metastatic and nonmetastatic thyroid tumors. Until they underwent thyroid surgery, no patient had received any treatment. TCRdb re-called clones via MiXCR from the PCR reads. The table lists about 33,000 clones, 10% to 12% of them singletons. Material: blood. These receptors originate from a female donor with papillary thyroid cancer or a benign thyroid nodule (not recorded which). Some clones in this sample may be carry-over from other donors' samples.

The sample holds many counts of this clone. The chain links TRBV11-2 to TRBJ1-2; the D gene is possibly TRBD1 (5 bases). The length of the CDR3 is 17 residues. The V gene lost 0 bases and the J gene lost 8 bases, with 22 bases spanning the gap. Per germline, CDR1 SGHAT and CDR2 FQNNGV. Written as DNA, the CDR3 is TGTGCCAGCAGCTTAGAACGGCGGGAAACCAGGGCGGAAGGCTACACCTTC. Amino acids: CASSLERRETRAEGYTF.

This clone was seen ten or more times. The J gene is TRBJ2-7, the V gene TRBV5-5; 8 positions match TRBD1. This CDR3 region has 17 residues. Unmatched junction bases numbered 12, after V lost 4 bases and J lost 0 bases. Looked up from germline, CDR1 is SGHKS and CDR2 is YYEKEE (reference sequence). CDR3 bases: TGTGCCAGCAGCGTGGGCCGTACAGGGGGTACCTCCTACGAGCAGTACTTC. This sequence encodes CASSVGRTGGTSYEQYF. Filled out from reference TRBV5-5 and TRBJ2-7, the complete variable domain reads DAGVTQSPTHLIKTRGQQVTLRCSPISGHKSVSWYQQVLGQGPQFIFQYYEKEERGRGNFPDRFSARQFPNYSSELNVNALLLGDSALYLCASSVGRTGGTSYEQYFGPGTRLTVT.

This clone was seen at least ten times. This chain links TRBV12-3 or TRBV12-4 with TRBJ2-1; possible D gene TRBD2, 5 bases. The CDR3 runs 14 residues. Trimming took 6 bases from V and 7 from J, leaving 16 bases between them. CDR3 coding DNA: TGTGCCAGCAGCCTTTCTAGCCCGAGGAATGAGCAGTTCTTC. It translates to CASSLSSPRNEQFF.

In this sample, this clone turned up many times. The V and J genes are TRBV5-4 and TRBJ2-1; 7 nucleotides align to TRBD2. The germline V gene encodes CDR1 SGHNT and CDR2 YYREEE (reference sequence). V trimming: 0 bases; J trimming: 1 base; junction bases outside the gene matches: 16. This CDR3 is 20 amino acids long. DNA of the CDR3: TGTGCCAGCAGCTTGGACCTAGCGGCCCCTACCAGGACGTCCTACAATGAGCAGTTCTTC. Its translation: CASSLDLAAPTRTSYNEQFF.

In this sample, this clone turned up many times. CDR3 bases: TGCAGCGTCACGCACAGGGATCCCAACACTGAAGCTTTCTTT. Protein sequence: CSVTHRDPNTEAFF. The chain has TRBV29-1 and TRBJ1-1, with D maybe TRBD1 (6 bases). The length of the CDR3 is 14 residues. With 6 bases removed from V and 2 bases from J, the gap between germline ends came to 16 bases. The germline V gene has CDR1 SQVTM and CDR2 ANQGSEA. Filled out from reference TRBV29-1 and TRBJ1-1, the complete variable domain reads SAVISQKPSRDICQRGTSLTIQCQVDSQVTMMFWYRQQPGQSLTLIATANQGSEATYESGFVIDKFPISRPNLTFSTLTVSNMSPEDSSIYLCSVTHRDPNTEAFFGQGTRLTVV.

On this clone: Distinct nucleotide sequences in the sample also encode this CDR3. The V call is TRBV20-1, the J call TRBJ1-5; perhaps TRBD1 as D (5 bases). V was shortened by 3 bases and J by 6 bases, with 18 bases between the two germline ends. The CDR3 length is 15 residues. The V gene's germline CDR1 is DFQATT and CDR2 SNEGSKA (reference sequence). CDR3 coding DNA: TGCAGTGCTAGGGATGGGCAGGGCTATGGTCAGCCCCAGCATTTT. This gives the protein CSARDGQGYGQPQHF.

A few counts support this clone. V usage is TRBV27 and J usage is TRBJ2-1, with 13 bases aligning to TRBD2. With V trimmed by 6 bases and J by 12 bases, 11 bases remained unmatched. Germline CDR1 MNHEY, CDR2 SMNVEV (reference sequence). The CDR3 covers 15 residues. The CDR3 sequence is CASSPGLAGHTGQFF. The CDR3, as DNA: TGTGCCAGCAGCCCGGGACTAGCGGGGCATACGGGGCAGTTCTTC.

To note about this clone: An end of the junction does not agree with germline; a read error may underlie this. The J gene is TRBJ2-3, the V gene TRBV6-5; D is unresolved. The CDR3 sequence is 13 residues long. Germline V gene data show CDR1 as MNHEY and CDR2 as SVGAGI. The CDR3 sequence is CASIYSVGNTQYF. CDR3 nucleotide sequence: TGTGCCAGCATTTACAGCGTGGGAAATACGCAGTATTTT.

This clone was observed a few times. The CDR3 region is CASSFPGYNEQFF. Written as DNA, the CDR3 is TGTGCCAGCAGTTTCCCGGGGTACAATGAGCAGTTCTTC. The gene calls are TRBV12-3 or TRBV12-4 and TRBJ2-1, with D possibly being TRBD2 (5 bases). The CDR3 is 13 amino acids. V lost 3 bases and J 4 bases, leaving 7 bases between the germline ends.

This clone was recorded many times. The gene calls are TRBV2 and TRBJ1-5; tentative D call: TRBD1 (6 bases). With 11 bases removed from V and 5 bases from J, the gap between germline ends came to 16 bases. This CDR3 is built from 13 residues. Germline V CDR1 and CDR2: SNHLY, FYNNEI. CDR3 sequence reads: CAGAVGGDQPQHF. CDR3 nucleotide sequence: TGTGCCGGAGCTGTAGGGGGAGATCAGCCCCAGCATTTT.

This clone was seen at least ten times. This rearrangement joins TRBV9 to TRBJ1-4, with D maybe TRBD1 (5 bases). The CDR3 has 14 residues. Looked up from germline, CDR1 is SGDLS and CDR2 is YYNGEE. V lost 3 bases and J lost 7, with 13 bases in between. CDR3 residues: CASSEHGGSEKLFF. For the CDR3, the DNA is TGTGCCAGCAGCGAACACGGGGGAAGTGAAAAACTGTTTTTT.

There are many counts of this clone. The rearrangement joins TRBV6-1 to TRBJ2-2; D call uncertain. The CDR3 is made up of 13 amino acids. V lost 10 bases and J 5 bases, leaving 14 bases between the germline ends. CDR1 is MNHNS and CDR2 is SASEGT in the germline V gene. The CDR3: CANLLRATGELFF. The CDR3 DNA reads TGTGCCAACCTCTTAAGGGCGACCGGGGAGCTGTTTTTT.

This clone was seen ten or more times. V and J are TRBV6-1 and TRBJ2-1; D perhaps matches TRBD1 (6 bases). Looked up from germline, CDR1 is MNHNS and CDR2 is SASEGT. Trimming removed 5 bases at V and 0 bases at J, with 11 bases between. The CDR3 is made up of 15 amino acids. CDR3 region: CASSPGTSSYNEQFF. In nucleotides, the CDR3 is TGTGCCAGCAGTCCCGGGACAAGCTCCTACAATGAGCAGTTCTTC.

This clone occurred many times. The V call is TRBV13, the J call TRBJ1-6; perhaps TRBD1 as D (5 bases). The CDR3 length is 13 residues. V was cut by 8 bases and J by 7 bases, with 12 bases left in between. Germline lookup yields CDR1 PRHDT and CDR2 FYEKMQ (reference sequence). As DNA, the CDR3 is TGTGCCAGCCAGGGACCGGAAAATTCACCCCTCCACTTT. Translation: CASQGPENSPLHF.

In its sample, this clone was seen many times. As DNA, the CDR3 is TGCAGTACCCCCGTCCGGGGCAATGAGCAGTTCTTC. Protein sequence: CSTPVRGNEQFF. The V gene is TRBV20-1, the J gene TRBJ2-1, with D perhaps TRBD2 (5 bases). Germline CDR1 DFQATT, CDR2 SNEGSKA (reference sequence). The CDR3 has 12 residues. The V gene lost 8 bases and the J gene lost 6 bases, with 14 bases spanning the gap.

This clone turned up a few times. Given the absence of the conserved phenylalanine or tryptophan at the CDR3 end, a read error is likely. It is unclear where the CDR3 begins or ends on the DNA, so no DNA is shown, and the CDR3 is as TCRdb lists it. The chain combines TRBV2 with TRBJ2-4; TRBD2 is the table's D call, not checked against the DNA. The CDR3 is 10 amino acids in total, end residues counted. Germline V gives CDR1 SNHLY, CDR2 FYNNEI. CDR3: CASSLPREPV.

This clone has just a few counts. This may come from a read error, since a much larger clone is one base off. The J gene is TRBJ1-1, the V gene TRBV7-2; 8 bases are a match to TRBD1. Germline V gene sequence: CDR1 SGHTA, CDR2 FQGNSA. The CDR3 contains 13 residues. CDR3 residues: CVSRADRGTEAFF. The CDR3 DNA is TGTGTCAGCAGGGCTGACAGGGGCACTGAAGCTTTCTTT.

This clone was counted only a few times. V usage is TRBV28 and J usage is TRBJ1-2; 11 positions agree with TRBD1. The CDR3 runs 16 residues. Germline V gene sequence: CDR1 MDHEN, CDR2 SYDVKM. V was clipped by 3 bases and J by 3 bases; unmatched bases: 6. CDR3 in amino acids: CASSLDRGLRDYGYTF. The CDR3 DNA sequence: TGTGCCAGCAGTTTGGACAGGGGGCTAAGGGACTATGGCTACACCTTC.

This clone was observed at least ten times. This sequence joins TRBV5-1 and TRBJ2-2; D is possibly TRBD1 or TRBD2 (5 bases each). This CDR3 contains 19 residues. The V gene lost 2 bases and the J gene lost 6 bases, with 26 bases spanning the gap. CDR1 and CDR2 (germline): SGHRS, YFSETQ. This CDR3 reads CASSFMGVEVGAKAGELFF. CDR3 nucleotide sequence: TGCGCCAGCAGCTTTATGGGGGTCGAGGTAGGCGCGAAGGCCGGGGAGCTGTTTTTT. The full variable domain, with the rest looked up from reference TRBV5-1 and TRBJ2-2, is KAGVTQTPRYLIKTRGQQVTLSCSPISGHRSVSWYQQTPGQGLQFLFEYFSETQRNKGNFPGRFSGRQFSNSRSEMNVSTLELGDSALYLCASSFMGVEVGAKAGELFFGEGSRLTVL.

The CDR3 sequence: CASSEAGWESSPLHF. DNA of the CDR3: TGTGCCAGCAGTGAAGCGGGCTGGGAGAGCTCACCCCTCCACTTT. The genes are TRBV2 and TRBJ1-6; unclear D gene. From germline, CDR1 is SNHLY and CDR2 FYNNEI. This CDR3 has 15 amino acids. With 0 bases removed from V and 10 bases from J, the gap between germline ends came to 13 bases. Full variable domain (rest looked up from reference TRBV2 and TRBJ1-6): EPEVTQTPSHQVTQMGQEVILRCVPISNHLYFYWYRQILGQKVEFLVSFYNNEISEKSEIFDDQFSVERPDGSNFTLKIRSTKLEDSAMYFCASSEAGWESSPLHFGNGTRLTVT.